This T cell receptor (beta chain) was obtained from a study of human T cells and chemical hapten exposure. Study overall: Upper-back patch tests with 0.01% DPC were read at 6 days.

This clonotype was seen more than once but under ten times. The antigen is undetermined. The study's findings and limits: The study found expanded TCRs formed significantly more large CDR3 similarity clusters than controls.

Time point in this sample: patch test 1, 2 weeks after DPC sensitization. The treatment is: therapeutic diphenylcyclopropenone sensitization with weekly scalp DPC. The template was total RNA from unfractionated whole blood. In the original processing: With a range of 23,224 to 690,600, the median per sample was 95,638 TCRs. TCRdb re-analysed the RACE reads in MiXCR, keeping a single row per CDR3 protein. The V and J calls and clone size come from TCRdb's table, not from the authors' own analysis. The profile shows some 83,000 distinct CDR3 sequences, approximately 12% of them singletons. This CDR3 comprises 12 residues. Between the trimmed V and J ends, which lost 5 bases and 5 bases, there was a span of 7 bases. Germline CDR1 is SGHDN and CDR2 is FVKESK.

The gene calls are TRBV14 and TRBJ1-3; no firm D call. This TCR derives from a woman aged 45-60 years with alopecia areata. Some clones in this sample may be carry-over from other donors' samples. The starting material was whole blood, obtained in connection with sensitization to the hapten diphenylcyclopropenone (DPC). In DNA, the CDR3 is TGTGCCAGCAGCTTTCACAGAAACACCATATATTTT. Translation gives CASSFHRNTIYF.